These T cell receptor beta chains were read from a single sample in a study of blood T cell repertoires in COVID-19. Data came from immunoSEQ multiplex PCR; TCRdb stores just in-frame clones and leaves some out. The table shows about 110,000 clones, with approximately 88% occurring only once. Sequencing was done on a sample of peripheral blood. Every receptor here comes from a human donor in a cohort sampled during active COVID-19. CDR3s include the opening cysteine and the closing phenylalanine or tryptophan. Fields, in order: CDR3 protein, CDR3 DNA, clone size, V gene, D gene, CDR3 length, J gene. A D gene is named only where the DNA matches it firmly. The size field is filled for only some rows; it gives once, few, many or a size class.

CASSLTDINEKLFF,TGTGCCAGCAGCTTGACCGACATTAATGAAAAACTGTTTTTT,NA,TRBV5-6,NA,14,TRBJ1-4
CASSTVGTEAFF,TGTGCCAGCAGTACAGTGGGCACTGAAGCTTTCTTT,NA,TRBV6-5,NA,12,TRBJ1-1
CATSEYGTGEQFF,TGTGCCACCAGTGAATATGGGACAGGGGAGCAGTTCTTC,NA,TRBV24-1,TRBD1,13,TRBJ2-1
CASGLSPGQGGNTEAFF,TGTGCTAGTGGTTTGTCCCCGGGACAGGGGGGAAACACTGAAGCTTTCTTT,NA,TRBV12-5,TRBD1,17,TRBJ1-1
CASSLSGPASNQPQHF,TGTGCCAGCTCACTTTCAGGGCCAGCTAGCAATCAGCCCCAGCATTTT,NA,TRBV18,NA,16,TRBJ1-5
CASSLYGRGTGELFF,TGTGCCAGCAGTTTATACGGCCGGGGCACCGGGGAGCTGTTTTTT,once,TRBV28,NA,15,TRBJ2-2
CASSFYTGANVLTF,TGTGCCAGCAGCTTTTATACTGGGGCCAACGTCCTGACTTTC,few,TRBV7-9,NA,14,TRBJ2-6
CASSVVTGNTEAFF,TGTGCCAGCAGCGTAGTCACAGGGAACACTGAAGCTTTCTTT,NA,TRBV9,NA,14,TRBJ1-1
CAISESQPGHPSQPQHF,TGTGCCATCAGTGAGTCACAGCCGGGACATCCTTCGCAGCCCCAGCATTTT,NA,TRBV10-3,NA,17,TRBJ1-5
CASSLSPRSDEQFF,TGTGCCAGCAGCTTAAGCCCCCGGAGCGATGAGCAGTTCTTC,NA,TRBV11-3,NA,14,TRBJ2-1
CASSQTQGQSGSPLHF,TGCGCCAGCAGCCAAACGCAGGGACAGTCTGGATCACCCCTCCACTTT,once,TRBV4-1,TRBD1,16,TRBJ1-6
CASRAPPNTIYF,TGTGCCAGCAGAGCCCCCCCAAACACCATATATTTT,NA,TRBV12-3/TRBV12-4,NA,12,TRBJ1-3
CASSQRRGGEQFF,TGTGCCAGCAGCCAGCGGCGGGGAGGTGAGCAGTTCTTC,NA,TRBV11-3,NA,13,TRBJ2-1
CASSFTGGNGYTF,TGTGCCAGCAGCTTCACAGGGGGAAATGGCTACACCTTC,NA,TRBV7-3,TRBD1,13,TRBJ1-2
CASSFSSGSRETQYF,TGTGCCAGCAGCTTTTCTAGCGGGAGTCGTGAGACCCAGTACTTC,NA,TRBV7-2,TRBD2,15,TRBJ2-5
CASSIGGGSGYTF,TGTGCCAGTAGTATCGGCGGGGGCAGTGGCTACACCTTC,few,TRBV19,NA,13,TRBJ1-2
CASNLAGGSYNEQFF,TGCGCCAGCAACCTAGCGGGAGGGTCCTACAATGAGCAGTTCTTC,NA,TRBV5-1,TRBD2,15,TRBJ2-1
CASRQGATTEAFF,TGTGCCAGCAGACAGGGGGCGACCACTGAAGCTTTCTTT,NA,TRBV6-5,TRBD1,13,TRBJ1-1
CASTPRGGNTGELFF,TGTGCCAGCACACCCCGAGGGGGAAACACCGGGGAGCTGTTTTTT,NA,TRBV7-9,NA,15,TRBJ2-2
CASSQDPTGRGYTF,TGTGCCAGCAGCCAAGATCCGACAGGGCGGGGCTACACCTTC,NA,TRBV3-1/TRBV3-2,TRBD1,14,TRBJ1-2
CASSLMGQGNTDTQYF,TGCGCCAGCAGCTTGATGGGACAGGGAAACACAGATACGCAGTATTTT,NA,TRBV5-1,TRBD1,16,TRBJ2-3
CSAFRGYNEKLFF,TGCAGCGCCTTTCGGGGGTATAATGAAAAACTGTTTTTT,NA,TRBV29-1,NA,13,TRBJ1-4
CASSLRRQGANYGYTF,TGCGCCAGCAGCTTGCGAAGACAGGGGGCCAACTATGGCTACACCTTC,NA,TRBV5-1,TRBD1,16,TRBJ1-2
CASSGDRGSYNEQFF,TGTGCCAGCAGCGGTGACAGGGGCTCCTACAATGAGCAGTTCTTC,NA,TRBV5-6,TRBD1,15,TRBJ2-1
CASSYSEGYGYTF,TGTGCCAGCAGTTACTCGGAGGGCTATGGCTACACCTTC,NA,TRBV6-2/TRBV6-3,NA,13,TRBJ1-2
CASTRGQGANYGYTF,TGTGCCAGCACCAGGGGACAGGGGGCTAACTATGGCTACACCTTC,NA,TRBV6-5,TRBD1,15,TRBJ1-2
CASSRTGVGNTIYF,TGTGCCAGCAGCAGGACAGGGGTCGGAAACACCATATATTTT,NA,TRBV7-3,TRBD1,14,TRBJ1-3
CASTRVGYGYTF,TGTGCCAGCACCAGGGTTGGCTATGGCTACACCTTC,once,TRBV28,NA,12,TRBJ1-2
CASSVGRGGRTQYF,TGTGCCAGCAGCGTAGGGAGGGGCGGGCGGACCCAGTACTTC,NA,TRBV9,NA,14,TRBJ2-5
CAISVAEVDQPQHF,TGTGCCATCAGTGTGGCGGAGGTCGATCAGCCCCAGCATTTT,NA,TRBV10-3,NA,14,TRBJ1-5
CASSLWDREAPQHF,TGTGCCAGCAGTTTATGGGACAGGGAGGCCCCCCAGCATTTT,NA,TRBV27,TRBD1,14,TRBJ1-5
CASNSGMNTEAFF,TGTGCCAGCAACTCAGGAATGAACACTGAAGCTTTCTTT,once,TRBV6-6,NA,13,TRBJ1-1
CASSYTENTEAFF,TGTGCCAGCAGTTACACAGAGAACACTGAAGCTTTCTTT,NA,TRBV6-2/TRBV6-3,NA,13,TRBJ1-1
CASSATRGADTQYF,TGTGCCAGCAGCGCCACGCGAGGCGCAGATACGCAGTATTTT,NA,TRBV6-4,NA,14,TRBJ2-3
CASSFGPGREQFF,TGTGCCAGCAGTTTTGGTCCGGGGAGGGAGCAGTTCTTC,once,TRBV12-3/TRBV12-4,NA,13,TRBJ2-1
CASSLSGVNGYTF,TGTGCCAGCAGTTTATCGGGGGTCAATGGCTACACCTTC,NA,TRBV28,NA,13,TRBJ1-2
CASSRLAGVYNEQFF,TGTGCCAGCAGTAGACTAGCGGGAGTGTACAATGAGCAGTTCTTC,once,TRBV6-5,TRBD2,15,TRBJ2-1
CASSGQESYNEQFF,TGTGCCAGCAGTGGACAGGAATCCTACAATGAGCAGTTCTTC,NA,TRBV25-1,NA,14,TRBJ2-1
CASSEHFREAPGYIQYF,TGTGCCAGCAGTGAACACTTCCGGGAAGCCCCTGGGTACATTCAGTACTTC,NA,TRBV6-1,NA,17,TRBJ2-4
CASSYQGHGYTF,TGTGCCAGCAGTTACCAGGGGCATGGCTACACCTTC,few,TRBV6-5,NA,12,TRBJ1-2
CASSNPYRGYTDTQYF,TGTGCCAGCAGCAACCCGTACAGGGGGTACACAGATACGCAGTATTTT,few,TRBV6-2/TRBV6-3,TRBD1,16,TRBJ2-3
CASSPPVGGAEAFF,TGTGCCAGCTCACCACCGGTAGGAGGGGCTGAAGCTTTCTTT,NA,TRBV18,NA,14,TRBJ1-1
CASSPGQGARPGELFF,TGTGCCAGCAGCCCCGGACAGGGGGCGCGGCCCGGGGAGCTGTTTTTT,NA,TRBV7-2,TRBD1,16,TRBJ2-2
CASSQQRLAYQETQYF,TGTGCCAGCAGCCAACAACGACTAGCGTACCAAGAGACCCAGTACTTC,NA,TRBV3-1/TRBV3-2,TRBD2,16,TRBJ2-5
CASSLFRGDGYTF,TGTGCCAGCAGTTTATTTCGGGGGGATGGCTACACCTTC,NA,TRBV28,NA,13,TRBJ1-2
CASSPDRGLYGYTF,TGCGCCAGCAGCCCGGACAGGGGTCTCTATGGCTACACCTTC,NA,TRBV4-1,TRBD1,14,TRBJ1-2